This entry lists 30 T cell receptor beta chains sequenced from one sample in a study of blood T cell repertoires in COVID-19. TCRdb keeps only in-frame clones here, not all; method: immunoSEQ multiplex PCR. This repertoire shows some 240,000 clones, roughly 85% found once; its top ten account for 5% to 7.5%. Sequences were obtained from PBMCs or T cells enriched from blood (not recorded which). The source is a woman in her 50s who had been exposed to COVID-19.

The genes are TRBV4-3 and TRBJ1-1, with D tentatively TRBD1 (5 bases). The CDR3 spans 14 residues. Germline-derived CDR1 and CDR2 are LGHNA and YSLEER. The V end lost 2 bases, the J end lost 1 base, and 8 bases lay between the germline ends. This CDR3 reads CASSQWRGNTEAFF. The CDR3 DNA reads TGCGCCAGCAGCCAATGGAGGGGGAACACTGAAGCTTTCTTT.

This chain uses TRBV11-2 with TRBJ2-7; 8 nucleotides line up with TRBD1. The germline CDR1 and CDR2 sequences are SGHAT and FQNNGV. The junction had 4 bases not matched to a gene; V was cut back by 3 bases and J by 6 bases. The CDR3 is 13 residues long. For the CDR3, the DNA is TGTGCCAGCAGCTTTTCAGGACAGGGCGAGCAGTACTTC. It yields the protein CASSFSGQGEQYF.

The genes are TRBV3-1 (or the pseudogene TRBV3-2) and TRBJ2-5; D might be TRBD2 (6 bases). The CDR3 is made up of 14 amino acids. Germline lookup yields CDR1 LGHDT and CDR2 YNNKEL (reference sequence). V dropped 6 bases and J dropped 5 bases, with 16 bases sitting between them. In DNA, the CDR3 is TGTGCCAGCAGTCCCCCGGGGGTCGACGAGACCCAGTACTTC. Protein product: CASSPPGVDETQYF.

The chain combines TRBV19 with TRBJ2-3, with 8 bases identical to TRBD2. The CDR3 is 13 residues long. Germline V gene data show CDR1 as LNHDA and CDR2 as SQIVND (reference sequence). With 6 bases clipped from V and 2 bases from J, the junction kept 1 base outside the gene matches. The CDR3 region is CASSGGVTDTQYF. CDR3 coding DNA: TGTGCCAGTAGCGGGGGGGTCACAGATACGCAGTATTTT.

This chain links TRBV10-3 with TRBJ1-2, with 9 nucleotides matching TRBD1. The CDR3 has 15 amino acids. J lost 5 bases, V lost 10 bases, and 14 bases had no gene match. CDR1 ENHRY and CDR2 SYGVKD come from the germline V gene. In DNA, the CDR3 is TGTGCCACACAGGGGGCTTCCACCATTTCGTATGGCTACACCTTC. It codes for CATQGASTISYGYTF.

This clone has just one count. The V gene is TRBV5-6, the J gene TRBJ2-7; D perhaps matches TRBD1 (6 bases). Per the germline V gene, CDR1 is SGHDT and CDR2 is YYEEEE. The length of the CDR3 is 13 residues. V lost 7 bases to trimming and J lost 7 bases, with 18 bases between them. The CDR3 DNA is TGTGCCAGCGTCGGGACATCCGCCTGGGAGCAGTACTTC. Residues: CASVGTSAWEQYF.

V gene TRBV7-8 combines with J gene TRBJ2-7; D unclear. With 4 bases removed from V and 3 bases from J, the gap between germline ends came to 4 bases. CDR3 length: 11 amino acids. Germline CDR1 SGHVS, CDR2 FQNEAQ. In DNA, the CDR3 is TGTGCCAGCAGCTCACACTACGAGCAGTACTTC. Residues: CASSSHYEQYF. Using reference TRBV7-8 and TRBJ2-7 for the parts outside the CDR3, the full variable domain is GAGVSQSPRYKVAKRGQDVALRCDPISGHVSLFWYQQALGQGPEFLTYFQNEAQLDKSGLPSDRFFAERPEGSVSTLKIQRTQQEDSAVYLCASSSHYEQYFGPGTRLTVT.

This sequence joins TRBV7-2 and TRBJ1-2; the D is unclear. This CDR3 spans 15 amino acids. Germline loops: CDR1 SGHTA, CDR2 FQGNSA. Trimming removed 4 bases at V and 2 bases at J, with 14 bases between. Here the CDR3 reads CASSSSGVTNYGYTF. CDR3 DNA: TGTGCCAGCAGCTCCTCCGGGGTAACGAACTATGGCTACACCTTC.

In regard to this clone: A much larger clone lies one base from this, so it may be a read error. CDR3 bases: TGCGCCAGCAGTGGGACAGCTTATGGCTACACCTTC. Protein sequence: CASSGTAYGYTF. V gene TRBV10-2 combines with J gene TRBJ1-2; maybe TRBD1 (6 bases). CDR3 length: 12 amino acids. V was clipped by 4 bases and J by 5 bases, with 8 bases between them. Germline values: CDR1 WSHSY, CDR2 SAAADI.

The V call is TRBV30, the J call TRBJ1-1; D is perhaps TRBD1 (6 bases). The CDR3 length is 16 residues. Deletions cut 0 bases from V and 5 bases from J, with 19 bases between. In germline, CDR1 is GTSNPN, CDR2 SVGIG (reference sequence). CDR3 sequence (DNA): TGTGCCTGGAGTGTATTTAGCAGGGGCGCGAGGACTGAAGCTTTCTTT. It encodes CAWSVFSRGARTEAFF.

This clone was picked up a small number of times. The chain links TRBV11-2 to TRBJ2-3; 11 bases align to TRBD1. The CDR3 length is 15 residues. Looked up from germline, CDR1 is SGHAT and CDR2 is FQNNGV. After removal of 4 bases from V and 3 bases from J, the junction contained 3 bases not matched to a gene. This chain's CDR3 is CASSSDRGLTDTQYF. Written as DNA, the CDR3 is TGTGCCAGCAGCTCGGACAGGGGGCTGACAGATACGCAGTATTTT. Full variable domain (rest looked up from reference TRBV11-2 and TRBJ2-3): EAGVAQSPRYKIIEKRQSVAFWCNPISGHATLYWYQQILGQGPKLLIQFQNNGVVDDSQLPKDRFSAERLKGVDSTLKIQPAKLEDSAVYLCASSSDRGLTDTQYFGPGTRLTVL.

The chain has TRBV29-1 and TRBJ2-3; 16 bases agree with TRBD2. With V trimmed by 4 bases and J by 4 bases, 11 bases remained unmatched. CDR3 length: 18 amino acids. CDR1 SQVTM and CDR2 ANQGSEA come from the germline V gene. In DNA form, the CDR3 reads TGCAGCGTTGCCGGGACTAGCGGGGGGGAATGGATTTCAGATACGCAGTATTTT. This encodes CSVAGTSGGEWISDTQYF.

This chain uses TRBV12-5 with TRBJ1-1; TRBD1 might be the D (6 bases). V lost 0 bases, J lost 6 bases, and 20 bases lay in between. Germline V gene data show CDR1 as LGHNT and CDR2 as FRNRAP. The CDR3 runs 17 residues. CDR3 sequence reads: CASGLVQGGAPSAEAFF. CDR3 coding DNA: TGTGCTAGTGGTTTGGTACAAGGGGGGGCGCCTTCCGCTGAAGCTTTCTTT.

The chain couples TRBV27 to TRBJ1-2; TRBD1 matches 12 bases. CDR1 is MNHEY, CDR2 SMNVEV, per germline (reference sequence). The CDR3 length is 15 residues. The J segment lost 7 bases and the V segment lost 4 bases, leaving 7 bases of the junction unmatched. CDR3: CASSSYGTGGVGYTF. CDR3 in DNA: TGTGCCAGCAGTTCCTACGGGACAGGGGGCGTTGGCTACACCTTC.

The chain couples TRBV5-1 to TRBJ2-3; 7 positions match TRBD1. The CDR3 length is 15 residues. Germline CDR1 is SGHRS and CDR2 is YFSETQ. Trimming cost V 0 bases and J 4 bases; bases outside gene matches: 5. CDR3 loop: CASSLGGGASDTQYF. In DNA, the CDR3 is TGCGCCAGCAGCTTGGGAGGGGGCGCTTCAGATACGCAGTATTTT.

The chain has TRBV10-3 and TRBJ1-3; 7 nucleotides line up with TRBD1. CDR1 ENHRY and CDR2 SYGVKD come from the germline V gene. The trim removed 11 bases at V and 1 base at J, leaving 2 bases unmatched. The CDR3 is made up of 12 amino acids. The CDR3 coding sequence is TGTGCCTCGACAGGGTCTGGAAACACCATATATTTT. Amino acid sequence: CASTGSGNTIYF.

In DNA, the CDR3 is TGTGCCAGCAGAAAGACAGGGGGGAATGACGAGCAGTACTTC. Translated, it gives CASRKTGGNDEQYF. V gene TRBV3-1 (or the pseudogene TRBV3-2) combines with J gene TRBJ2-7, with 9 bases matching TRBD1. Germline values: CDR1 LGHDT, CDR2 YNNKEL (reference sequence). V was pared by 6 bases and J by 5 bases, with 8 bases of the junction left unmatched. The CDR3 extends over 14 amino acids.

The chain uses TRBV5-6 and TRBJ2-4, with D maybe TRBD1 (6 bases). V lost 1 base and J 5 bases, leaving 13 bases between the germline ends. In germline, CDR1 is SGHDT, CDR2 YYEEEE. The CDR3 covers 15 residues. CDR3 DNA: TGTGCCAGCAGCTTGAAGGGGCCAGGGGAAAACATTCAGTACTTC. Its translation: CASSLKGPGENIQYF. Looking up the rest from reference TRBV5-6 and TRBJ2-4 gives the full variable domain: DAGVTQSPTHLIKTRGQQVTLRCSPKSGHDTVSWYQQALGQGPQFIFQYYEEEERQRGNFPDRFSGHQFPNYSSELNVNALLLGDSALYLCASSLKGPGENIQYFGAGTRLSVL.

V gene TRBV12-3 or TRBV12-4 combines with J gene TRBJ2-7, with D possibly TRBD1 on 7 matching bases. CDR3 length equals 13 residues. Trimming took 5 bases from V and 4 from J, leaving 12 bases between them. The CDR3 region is CASSMTGTYEQYF. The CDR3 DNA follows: TGTGCCAGCAGTATGACAGGGACTTACGAGCAGTACTTC.

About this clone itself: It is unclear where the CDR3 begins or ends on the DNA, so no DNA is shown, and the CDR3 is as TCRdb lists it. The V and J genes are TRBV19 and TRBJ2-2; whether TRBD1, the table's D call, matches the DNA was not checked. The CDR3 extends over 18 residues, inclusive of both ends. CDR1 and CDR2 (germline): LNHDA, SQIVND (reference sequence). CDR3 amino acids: CASSISGQGDFGAGELFF.

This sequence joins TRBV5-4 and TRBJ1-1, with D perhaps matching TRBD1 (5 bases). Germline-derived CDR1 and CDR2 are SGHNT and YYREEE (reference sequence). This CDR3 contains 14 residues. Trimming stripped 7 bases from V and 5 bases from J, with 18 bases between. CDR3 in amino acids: CASQGDRGGTEAFF. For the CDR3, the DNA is TGTGCCAGCCAGGGTGATCGGGGGGGGACTGAAGCTTTCTTT. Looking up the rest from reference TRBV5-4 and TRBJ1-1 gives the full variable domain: ETGVTQSPTHLIKTRGQQVTLRCSSQSGHNTVSWYQQALGQGPQFIFQYYREEENGRGNFPPRFSGLQFPNYSSELNVNALELDDSALYLCASQGDRGGTEAFFGQGTRLTVV.

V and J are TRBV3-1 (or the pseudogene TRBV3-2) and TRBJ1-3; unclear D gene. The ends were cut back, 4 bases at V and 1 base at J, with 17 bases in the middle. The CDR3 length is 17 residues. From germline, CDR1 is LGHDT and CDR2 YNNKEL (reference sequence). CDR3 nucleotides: TGTGCCAGCAGCCCAAGCACAGATTCTTGGTCTGGAAACACCATATATTTT. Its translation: CASSPSTDSWSGNTIYF.

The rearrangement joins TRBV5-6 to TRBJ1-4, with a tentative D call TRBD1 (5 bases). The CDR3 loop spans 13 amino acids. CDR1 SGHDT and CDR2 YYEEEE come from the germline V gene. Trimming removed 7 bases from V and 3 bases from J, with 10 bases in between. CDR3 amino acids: CASSRTPNEKLFF. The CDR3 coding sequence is TGTGCCAGCTCCCGGACACCTAATGAAAAACTGTTTTTT.

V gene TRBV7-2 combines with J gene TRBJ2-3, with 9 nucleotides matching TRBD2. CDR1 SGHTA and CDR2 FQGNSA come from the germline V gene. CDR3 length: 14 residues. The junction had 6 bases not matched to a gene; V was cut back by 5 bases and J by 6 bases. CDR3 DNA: TGTGCCAGCAGCCTGCGGGGGGGCCGCGATACGCAGTATTTT. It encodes CASSLRGGRDTQYF.

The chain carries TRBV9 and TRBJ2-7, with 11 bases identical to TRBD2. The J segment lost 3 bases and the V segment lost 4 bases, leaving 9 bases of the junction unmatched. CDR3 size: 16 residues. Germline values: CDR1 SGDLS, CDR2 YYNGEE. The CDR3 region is CASSPQTSGAFYEQYF. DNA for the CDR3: TGTGCCAGCAGCCCTCAGACTAGCGGGGCCTTCTACGAGCAGTACTTC.

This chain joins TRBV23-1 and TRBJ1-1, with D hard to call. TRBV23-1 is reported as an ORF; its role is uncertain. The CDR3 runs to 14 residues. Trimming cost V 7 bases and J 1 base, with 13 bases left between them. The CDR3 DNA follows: TGCGCCAGCAAAGGAGTGGGAGAGAACACTGAAGCTTTCTTT. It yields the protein CASKGVGENTEAFF.

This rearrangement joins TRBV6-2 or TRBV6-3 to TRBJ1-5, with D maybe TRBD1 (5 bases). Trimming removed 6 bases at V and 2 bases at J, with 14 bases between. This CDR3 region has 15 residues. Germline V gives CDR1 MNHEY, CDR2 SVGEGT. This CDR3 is CASSDSLGGNQPQHF. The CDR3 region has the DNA TGTGCCAGCAGCGACAGTTTAGGAGGCAATCAGCCCCAGCATTTT.

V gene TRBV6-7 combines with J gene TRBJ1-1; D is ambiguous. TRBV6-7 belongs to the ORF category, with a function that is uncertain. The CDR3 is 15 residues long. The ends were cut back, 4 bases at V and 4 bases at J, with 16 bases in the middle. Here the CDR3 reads CASSSIPGVGTEAFF. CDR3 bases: TGTGCCAGCAGTTCTATTCCGGGAGTCGGCACTGAAGCTTTCTTT.

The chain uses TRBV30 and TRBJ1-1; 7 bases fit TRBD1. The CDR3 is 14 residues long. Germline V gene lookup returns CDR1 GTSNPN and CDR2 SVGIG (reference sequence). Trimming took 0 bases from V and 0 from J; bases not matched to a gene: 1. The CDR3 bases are TGTGCCTGGAGTGTAGGGACAGTGAACACTGAAGCTTTCTTT. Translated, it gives CAWSVGTVNTEAFF.

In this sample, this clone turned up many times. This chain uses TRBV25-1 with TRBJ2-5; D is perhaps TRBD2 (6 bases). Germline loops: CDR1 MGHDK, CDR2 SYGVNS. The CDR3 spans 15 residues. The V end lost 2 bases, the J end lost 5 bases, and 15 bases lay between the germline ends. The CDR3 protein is CASSEGGNLRETQYF. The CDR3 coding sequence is TGTGCCAGCAGTGAAGGAGGGAACCTACGGGAGACCCAGTACTTC.